Here is one T cell receptor beta chain with its context. Its antigen remains unidentified. This record comes from a study of shared clonotypes between healthy human individuals. Study information: Every donor yielded three CD4 naive, three CD4 memory, two CD8 naive and one CD8 memory plate.

This CDR3 is 20 amino acids long. The ends were cut back, 0 bases at V and 5 bases at J, with 29 bases in the middle. The germline V gene encodes CDR1 LGHNA and CDR2 YSLEER. Points from the study as a whole: The authors expected sequencing depth to affect clonotype sharing among donors. Depth was large, yet rarefaction showed that sorted-subset sequencing was incomplete.

The method was immunoSEQ multiplex PCR; TCRdb's version includes in-frame clones alone and lacks a portion of them. The table lists 2,500,000 or so clones, approximately 93% of them singletons, with about 0.34% in the top ten. Sequencing was done on a sample of naive CD4+ T cells from PBMCs. Subset reported: CD45RA+ positively selected. This chain links TRBV4-3 with TRBJ2-7; TRBD1 might be the D (5 bases). This sequence was found in a man younger than 35 in good health. Some clones in this sample may be carry-over from other donors' samples. The CDR3 bases are TGCGCCAGCAGCCAAGATGGCGCGAGGTGGGGCTCGGGTAAAGTGGACGAGCAGTACTTC. This gives the protein CASSQDGARWGSGKVDEQYF.